These T cell receptor beta chains were read from a single sample in a study of control samples from healthy donors and cancer patients. Profiling relied on immunoSEQ multiplex PCR, and the TCRdb table lists in-frame clones only, not all of them. This table holds about 61,000 clones, roughly 90% found once. Sequencing input: PBMCs. These receptors all stem from a man aged 55 to 70 with colorectal cancer. CDR3s include the opening cysteine and the closing phenylalanine or tryptophan. The D gene is left open where the match is weak. Clone size is stated in some rows and not others, as once, few, many or a class when expanded.

j_gene	v_gene	abundance	d_gene	CDR3nt	CDR3aa
TRBJ2-5	TRBV20-1	once	.	TGCAGTGCTGGACGAGAAGAGACCCAGTACTTC	CSAGREETQYF
TRBJ1-1	TRBV6-6	.	.	TGTGCCAGCAGCCCCGGGACGAGGAACACTGAAGCTTTCTTT	CASSPGTRNTEAFF
TRBJ2-5	TRBV6-5	few	TRBD1	TGTGCCAGCAGTCGACAGGGGTACCAAGAGACCCAGTACTTC	CASSRQGYQETQYF
TRBJ2-2	TRBV7-6	.	.	TGTGCCAAGAACCCCAGGACAGCAAACACCGGGGAGCTGTTTTTT	CAKNPRTANTGELFF
TRBJ1-1	TRBV29-1	.	.	TGCAGCGCAACAGGCGACTACGTGAACACTGAAGCTTTCTTT	CSATGDYVNTEAFF
TRBJ2-2	TRBV30	.	.	TGTGCCTGGAGTTTGACCGTATCCGGGGAGCTGTTTTTT	CAWSLTVSGELFF
TRBJ2-3	TRBV7-3	.	.	TGTGCCAGCAGCTTAGAAGGGGCGCAAGATACGCAGTATTTT	CASSLEGAQDTQYF
TRBJ2-5	TRBV11-3	.	TRBD2	TGTGCCAGCAGCCCCGGTGTGCGGGGGGGCACCTTACAAGAGACCCAGTACTTC	CASSPGVRGGTLQETQYF
TRBJ2-7	TRBV18	.	.	TGTGCCAGCTCACCACCGACCCAGTTCGAGCAGTACTTC	CASSPPTQFEQYF
TRBJ1-1	TRBV11-2	.	.	TGTGCCAGCAGCTCCGGGACGAACACTGAAGCTTTCTTT	CASSSGTNTEAFF
TRBJ2-1	TRBV27	.	TRBD2	TGTGCCAGCAGTGGACTAGCGGGGGGAAGCTCCTACAATGAGCAGTTCTTC	CASSGLAGGSSYNEQFF
TRBJ1-2	TRBV10-3	once	.	TGTGCCATCAGCCGGGCCGAAACAAACTATGGCTACACCTTC	CAISRAETNYGYTF
TRBJ2-5	TRBV30	.	.	TGTGCCTGGAGTTCCGGGTACCAAGAGACCCAGTACTTC	CAWSSGYQETQYF
TRBJ2-2	TRBV6-6	.	TRBD1	TGTGCCAGCAGTCAAATCACCTGGACAGGGAACACCGGGGAGCTGTTTTTT	CASSQITWTGNTGELFF
TRBJ1-6	TRBV9	.	TRBD1	TGTGCCAGCAGCGAGCGGACAGGGGCCAATTCACCCCTCCACTTT	CASSERTGANSPLHF
TRBJ2-3	TRBV18	.	TRBD2	TGTGCCAGCTCGCTACAGCGGGGGGGCGCAGATACGCAGTATTTT	CASSLQRGGADTQYF
TRBJ1-2	TRBV6-5	.	.	TGTGCCAGCAGTACTGGGACGGGACCCGAGGGCTACACCTTC	CASSTGTGPEGYTF
TRBJ1-1	TRBV7-9	.	.	TGTGCCAGCAGCTCCCGGCTACAGGACAGCACTGAAGCTTTCTTT	CASSSRLQDSTEAFF
TRBJ1-6	TRBV5-1	.	.	TGCGCCAGCTCCAAGGACATCGGTGGTTCACCCCTCCACTTT	CASSKDIGGSPLHF
TRBJ1-5	TRBV2	few	.	TGTGCCAGCAGTGAAGAAGGGTATCAGCCCCAGCATTTT	CASSEEGYQPQHF
TRBJ1-2	TRBV7-2	.	.	TGTGCCAGCAGCTTAAGTTGGGGGGGCCTCCTCCGGGACACCTTC	CASSLSWGGLLRDTF
TRBJ2-3	TRBV19	.	TRBD2	TGTGCCAGTAGTACAGAGCGGGGGCGCACGTACACAGATACGCAGTATTTT	CASSTERGRTYTDTQYF
TRBJ1-4	TRBV5-1	once	.	TGCGGAAACGGCAACAGCCCCACTAATGAAAAACTGTTTTTT	CGNGNSPTNEKLFF
TRBJ1-5	TRBV5-5	.	.	TGTGCCAGCAGCTTGGGAGTGGCAGGGGCTGGTCAGCCCCAGCATTTT	CASSLGVAGAGQPQHF
TRBJ2-7	TRBV30	.	.	TGTGCCTGGAGTGAAACGGGCAGGGAAACCTACGAGCAGTACTTC	CAWSETGRETYEQYF
TRBJ1-5	TRBV7-9	.	.	TGTGCCAGCAGCCCCCACGGGAATCAGCCCCAGCATTTT	CASSPHGNQPQHF
TRBJ2-7	TRBV6-5	.	TRBD1	TGTGCCAGCAGTTCCCCAGGGGGTTCCTACGAGCAGTACTTC	CASSSPGGSYEQYF
TRBJ1-4	TRBV4-2	few	TRBD1	TGTGCCAGCAGCCACGACAGGGGTGGTGAAAAACTGTTTTTT	CASSHDRGGEKLFF
TRBJ2-5	TRBV11-3	.	TRBD2	TGTGCCAGCAGTCCCAGGACCCCGGGGGGCCAAGAGACCCAGTACTTC	CASSPRTPGGQETQYF
TRBJ2-5	TRBV7-9	.	.	TGTGCCAGCAGCCTCATGGGGGAGACCCAGTACTTC	CASSLMGETQYF
TRBJ1-4	TRBV27	.	.	TGTGCCAGCAGGGCCGACCGACCAACTAATGAAAAACTGTTTTTT	CASRADRPTNEKLFF
TRBJ2-7	TRBV7-6	once	.	TGTGCCAGCAGCTTAGTACCCGACTTTACCTACGAGCAGTACTTC	CASSLVPDFTYEQYF
TRBJ2-3	TRBV7-2	.	TRBD2	TGTGCCAGCAGCTTAGGGGGAGGGGCGGGGCGATACGATACGCAGTATTTT	CASSLGGGAGRYDTQYF
TRBJ2-1	TRBV6-2/TRBV6-3	.	.	TGTGCCAGCAGTTACTGGGCGGGGACCTACAATGAGCAGTTCTTC	CASSYWAGTYNEQFF
TRBJ2-1	TRBV5-4	.	.	TGTGCCAGCAGCGCGGACCTTTACAATGAGCAGTTCTTC	CASSADLYNEQFF
TRBJ2-1	TRBV11-3	.	.	TGTGCCAGCAGCCGGAGGGATTACAATGAGCAGTTCTTC	CASSRRDYNEQFF
TRBJ1-4	TRBV29-1	.	.	TGCAGCGTTGAGTCGAAGAACAAGGAAAAACTGTTTTTT	CSVESKNKEKLFF
TRBJ1-6	TRBV12-3/TRBV12-4	.	TRBD1	TGTGCCAGCAGTACAGGGGAACATTCACCCCTCCACTTT	CASSTGEHSPLHF
TRBJ1-2	TRBV6-6	.	TRBD1	TGTGCCAGCAGTTTTCCGGACAGGAGTAACTATGGCTACACCTTC	CASSFPDRSNYGYTF
TRBJ1-1	TRBV10-3	.	TRBD1	TGTGCCATCAGTGAGTCGGGCAGGGGGCCCACTGAAGCTTTCTTT	CAISESGRGPTEAFF
TRBJ2-7	TRBV3-1/TRBV3-2	.	.	TGTGCCAGCAGCCAATGGAGGGGGGGTAAAGGGAAGTACGAGCAGTACTTC	CASSQWRGGKGKYEQYF
TRBJ1-2	TRBV7-2	.	.	TGTGCCAGCAGCCCCGACCAAGCGGGCTATGGCTACACCTTC	CASSPDQAGYGYTF
TRBJ2-4	TRBV11-2	.	.	TGTGCCAGCAGGACGACAGGGAGGGGGAACATTCAGTACTTC	CASRTTGRGNIQYF
TRBJ2-5	TRBV7-6	.	TRBD2	TGTGCCAGCAGCTTAGCGGGGCCGGGACTAGCGGGGGGGAAGGAGACCCAGTACTTC	CASSLAGPGLAGGKETQYF
TRBJ1-3	TRBV4-1	.	.	TGCGCCAGCAGCCCCCAGGCTGGGGCTGGAAACACCATATATTTT	CASSPQAGAGNTIYF
TRBJ2-3	TRBV14	.	TRBD2	TGTGCCAGCAGCCACCTGGGGTATAGCGGGGTTACAGATACGCAGTATTTT	CASSHLGYSGVTDTQYF
TRBJ2-3	TRBV6-5	.	.	TGTGCCAGCACCTCCGGCGCAGATACGCAGTATTTT	CASTSGADTQYF
TRBJ2-5	TRBV24-1	.	TRBD1	TGTGCCACCACATCGGGACAGAAAGAGACCCAGTACTTC	CATTSGQKETQYF
TRBJ1-4	TRBV7-9	.	TRBD1	TGTGCCAGCAGCTTAATGGGACAGTTGTTTTTT	CASSLMGQLFF
TRBJ2-2	TRBV7-2	.	.	TGTGCCAGCAGCTTAACGGGGCCGGGAACCGGGGAGCTGTTTTTT	CASSLTGPGTGELFF
TRBJ2-7	TRBV9	.	.	TGTGCCAGCAGCGCGGGGCTCGCTAGCTCCTACGAGCAGTACTTC	CASSAGLASSYEQYF
TRBJ1-3	TRBV3-1/TRBV3-2	.	.	TGTGCCAGCAGCTCGGAGGGCTCTGGAAACACCATATATTTT	CASSSEGSGNTIYF
TRBJ2-7	TRBV24-1	once	.	TGTGCCGCGGTAGAGCAGTACTTC	CAAVEQYF
TRBJ2-7	TRBV7-9	few	.	TGTGCCAGCAGCTCAGTTGGGCCCTACGAGCAGTACTTC	CASSSVGPYEQYF